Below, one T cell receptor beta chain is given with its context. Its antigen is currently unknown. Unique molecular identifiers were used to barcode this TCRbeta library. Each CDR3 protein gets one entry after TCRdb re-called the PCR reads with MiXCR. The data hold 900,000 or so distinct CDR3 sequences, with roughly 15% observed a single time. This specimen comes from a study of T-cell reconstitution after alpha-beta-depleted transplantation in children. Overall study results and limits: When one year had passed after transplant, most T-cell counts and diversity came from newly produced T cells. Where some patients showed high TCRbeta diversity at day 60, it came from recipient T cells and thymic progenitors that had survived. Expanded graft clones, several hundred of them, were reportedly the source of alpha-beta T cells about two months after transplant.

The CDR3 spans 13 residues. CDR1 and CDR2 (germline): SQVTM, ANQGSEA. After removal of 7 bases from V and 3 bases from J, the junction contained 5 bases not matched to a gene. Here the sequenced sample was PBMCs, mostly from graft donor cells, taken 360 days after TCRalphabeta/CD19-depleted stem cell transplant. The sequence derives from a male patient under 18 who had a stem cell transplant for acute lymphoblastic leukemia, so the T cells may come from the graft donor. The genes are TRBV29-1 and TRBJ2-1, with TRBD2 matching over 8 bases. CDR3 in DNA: TGCAGCGGTTCGGGACTAGACTACAATGAGCAGTTCTTC. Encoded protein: CSGSGLDYNEQFF.